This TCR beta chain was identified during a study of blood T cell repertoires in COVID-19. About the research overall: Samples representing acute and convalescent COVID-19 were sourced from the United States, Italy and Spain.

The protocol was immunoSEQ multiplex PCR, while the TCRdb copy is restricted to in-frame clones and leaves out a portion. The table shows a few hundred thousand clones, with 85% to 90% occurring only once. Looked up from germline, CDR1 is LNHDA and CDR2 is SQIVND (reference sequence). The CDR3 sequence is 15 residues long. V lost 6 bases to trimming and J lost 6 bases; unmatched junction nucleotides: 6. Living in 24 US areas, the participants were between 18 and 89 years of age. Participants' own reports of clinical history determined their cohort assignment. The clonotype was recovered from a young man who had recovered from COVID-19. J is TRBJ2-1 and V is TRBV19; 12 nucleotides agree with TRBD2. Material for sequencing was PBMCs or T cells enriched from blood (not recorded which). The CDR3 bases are TGTGCCAGTAGCCTAGCGGGAGGGCCCCTCAATGAGCAGTTCTTC. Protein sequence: CASSLAGGPLNEQFF.